Each of the 16 T cell receptor beta chains below was sequenced from the same sample in a study of blood T cells in healthy people across ages. Through a sample-barcoded 5' primer and a J-beta primer mix, a second PCR was run for roughly 7 to 11 cycles. TCRdb redid the calling of the 5' RACE reads with MiXCR, one entry per CDR3 protein. The repertoire has fewer than 2,000,000 distinct CDR3 sequences, about 32% of them found once; the top ten carry 11%. Sequences were obtained from blood. The receptors were sampled from a woman aged 25 to 45 in good health.

In its sample, this clonotype was seen a few times. V and J are TRBV2 and TRBJ2-1, with unresolved D. Germline lookup yields CDR1 SNHLY and CDR2 FYNNEI. The CDR3 runs 12 residues. V was clipped by 6 bases and J by 8 bases, with 11 bases between them. The CDR3 is CASRPRTDEQFF. The CDR3 DNA sequence: TGTGCCAGCAGGCCAAGGACGGATGAGCAGTTCTTC.

The CDR3 DNA reads as TGCAGCGTGCCTGAGAACACTGAAGCTTTCTTT. This sequence encodes CSVPENTEAFF. The chain links TRBV29-1 to TRBJ1-1; D gene uncertain. This CDR3 comprises 11 residues. V was shortened by 6 bases and J by 1 base, with 6 bases between the two germline ends. Germline CDR1 SQVTM, CDR2 ANQGSEA.

The chain recombines TRBV7-9 with TRBJ2-5, with 8 positions matching TRBD1. V was clipped by 1 base and J by 3 bases; unmatched bases: 4. Germline values: CDR1 SEHNR, CDR2 FQNEAQ (reference sequence). CDR3 size: 15 residues. This chain's CDR3 is CASSLVPDREETQYF. In DNA form, the CDR3 reads TGTGCCAGCAGCTTAGTCCCGGACAGGGAAGAGACCCAGTACTTC.

This clonotype turned up a few times. The rearrangement links TRBV12-3 or TRBV12-4 to TRBJ1-2, with D maybe TRBD1 (6 bases). The germline V and J ends were trimmed by 1 base and 2 bases, with 14 bases remaining between them. The CDR3 is 16 residues long. CDR3 protein: CASSLGGRTENYGYTF. CDR3 nucleotide sequence: TGTGCCAGCAGTTTAGGGGGGCGGACGGAGAACTATGGCTACACCTTC.

This chain links TRBV7-9 with TRBJ1-5; 7 nucleotides match TRBD1. V gave up 6 bases and J gave up 7 bases; unmatched junction bases: 9. Germline assignment: CDR1 SEHNR and CDR2 FQNEAQ (reference sequence). The CDR3 contains 14 residues. CDR3 bases: TGTGCCAGCAGTGGGGAACAGGGGTCCCAGCCCCAGCATTTT. Translated, it gives CASSGEQGSQPQHF.

The rearrangement links TRBV12-3 or TRBV12-4 to TRBJ2-1, with 8 positions matching TRBD1. J gave up 9 bases and V 5 bases, and 3 bases lay outside the gene matches. The CDR3 spans 12 residues. CDR3 residues: CASSQTGAEQFF. CDR3 coding DNA: TGTGCCAGCAGTCAGACAGGGGCTGAGCAGTTCTTC.

This sequence joins TRBV27 and TRBJ2-1, with a possible D match to TRBD1 (5 bases). The CDR3 spans 18 residues. V was cut by 4 bases and J by 0 bases, with 19 bases left in between. From germline, CDR1 is MNHEY and CDR2 SMNVEV (reference sequence). The CDR3 here is CASSSQGSWVSSYNEQFF. The CDR3 nucleotides are TGTGCCAGCAGTTCTCAGGGTAGTTGGGTGAGCTCCTACAATGAGCAGTTCTTC.

This clonotype was observed a few times. This CDR3 fails to terminate in the conserved phenylalanine or tryptophan, so it likely reflects a read error. This chain links TRBV10-3 with TRBJ2-7; D tentatively reads TRBD1 or TRBD2 (5 bases each). The V gene's germline CDR1 is ENHRY and CDR2 SYGVKD. Trimming took off 10 bases at V and 0 bases at J, with 13 bases between the two ends. CDR3 length: 13 residues. The CDR3 DNA sequence: TGTGCCACGGGGACGAACCCCTCCTACGAGCAGTACTGC. As protein: CATGTNPSYEQYC.

About this clonotype: This sequence may be a read error, since a much larger clone differs from it by one base. The gene calls are TRBV9 and TRBJ2-5; no clear D. The CDR3 covers 14 residues. Germline CDR1 and CDR2: SGDLS and YYNGEE. The CDR3 here is CASSVAGTQEAQYF. CDR3 in DNA: TGTGCCAGCAGCGTAGCCGGTACCCAAGAGGCCCAGTACTTC.

Here the CDR3 DNA reads TGTGCCAGCAGCCCCGCGAGGGGGTACACTGAAGCTTTCTTT. This encodes CASSPARGYTEAFF. V gene TRBV7-2 combines with J gene TRBJ1-1, with D possibly TRBD1 on 6 matching bases. Germline CDR1 SGHTA, CDR2 FQGNSA. V was trimmed by 5 bases and J by 3 bases, leaving 13 bases between them. The CDR3 consists of 14 residues.

The J gene is TRBJ2-7, the V gene TRBV27; D is unresolved. The CDR3 has 14 residues. Trimming cost V 5 bases and J 2 bases, with 13 bases left between them. Germline V gene sequence: CDR1 MNHEY, CDR2 SMNVEV (reference sequence). The CDR3 coding sequence is TGTGCCAGCAGTCCCGGTATGAGTGCCTACGAGCAGTACTTC. Translated, it gives CASSPGMSAYEQYF.

The DNA of the CDR3 is TGCAGTGCCCCGGACAGGGAAAAAACGAACACTGAAGCTTTCTTT. This gives the protein CSAPDREKTNTEAFF. The chain combines TRBV20-1 with TRBJ1-1; 8 positions agree with TRBD1. Trimming at V came to 6 bases and at J to 1 base, leaving 10 bases not matched to a gene. Per germline, CDR1 DFQATT and CDR2 SNEGSKA (reference sequence). The CDR3 is 15 amino acids.

This clonotype was counted a few times. The gene calls are TRBV5-1 and TRBJ2-3; possibly TRBD1 or TRBD2 for D (5 bases each). Trimming stripped 4 bases from V and 6 bases from J, with 12 bases between. Germline CDR1 SGHRS, CDR2 YFSETQ. This CDR3 is 13 amino acids long. CDR3 amino acids: CASSPNWGDTQYF. Written as DNA, the CDR3 is TGCGCCAGCAGCCCCAACTGGGGGGATACGCAGTATTTT.

This rearrangement joins TRBV3-1 to TRBJ1-2; tentative D call: TRBD1 (5 bases). This CDR3 region has 14 residues. The germline gives CDR1 LGHDT, CDR2 YNNKEL (reference sequence). Trimming pared 1 base from V and 8 bases from J, leaving 14 bases between. CDR3 DNA: TGTGCCAGCAGCCAAGGAAAGACAGTAAGGGGCTACACCTTC. Translated: CASSQGKTVRGYTF.

This clonotype was detected a few times. The rearrangement uses TRBV27 and TRBJ2-5; TRBD2 matches at 11 bases. Unmatched junction bases numbered 12, after V lost 4 bases and J lost 2 bases. The CDR3 is 18 residues long. Germline CDR1 reads MNHEY; CDR2 reads SMNVEV (reference sequence). In nucleotides, the CDR3 is TGTGCCAGCAGTTACGCGGTAGCGGGAGGGCCGCTTCAAGAGACCCAGTACTTC. It encodes CASSYAVAGGPLQETQYF.

This chain uses TRBV20-1 with TRBJ2-7; TRBD2 matches at 7 bases. This CDR3 is built from 14 residues. V gave up 3 bases and J gave up 2 bases; unmatched junction bases: 7. Germline CDR1 and CDR2: DFQATT and SNEGSKA (reference sequence). CDR3 amino acids: CSASIGLVAYEQYF. CDR3 sequence (DNA): TGCAGTGCTAGCATCGGACTAGTAGCCTACGAGCAGTACTTC.